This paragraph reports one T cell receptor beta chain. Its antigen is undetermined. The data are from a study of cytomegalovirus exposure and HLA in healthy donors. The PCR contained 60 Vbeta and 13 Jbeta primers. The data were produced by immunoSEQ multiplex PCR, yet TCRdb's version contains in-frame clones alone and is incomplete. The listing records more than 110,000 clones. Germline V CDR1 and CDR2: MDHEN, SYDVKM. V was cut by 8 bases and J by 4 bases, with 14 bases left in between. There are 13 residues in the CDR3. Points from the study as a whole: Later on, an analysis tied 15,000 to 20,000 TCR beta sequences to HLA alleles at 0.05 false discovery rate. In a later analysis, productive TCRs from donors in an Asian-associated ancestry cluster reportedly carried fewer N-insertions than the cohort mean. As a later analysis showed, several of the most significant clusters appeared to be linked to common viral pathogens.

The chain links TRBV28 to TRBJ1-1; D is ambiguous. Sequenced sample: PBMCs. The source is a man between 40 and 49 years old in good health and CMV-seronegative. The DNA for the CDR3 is TGTGCCAGCGTGTCGGGAATTGGCACTGAAGCTTTCTTT. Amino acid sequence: CASVSGIGTEAFF.